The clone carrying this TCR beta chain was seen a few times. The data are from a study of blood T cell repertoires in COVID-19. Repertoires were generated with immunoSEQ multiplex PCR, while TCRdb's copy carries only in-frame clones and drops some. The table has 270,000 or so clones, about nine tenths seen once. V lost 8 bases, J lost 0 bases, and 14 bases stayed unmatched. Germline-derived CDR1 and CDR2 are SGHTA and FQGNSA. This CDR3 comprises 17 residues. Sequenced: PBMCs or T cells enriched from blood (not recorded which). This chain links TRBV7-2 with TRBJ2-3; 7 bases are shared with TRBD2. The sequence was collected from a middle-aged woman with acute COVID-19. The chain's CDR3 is CASATGPSGISTDTQYF. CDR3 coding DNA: TGTGCCAGCGCCACTGGGCCTAGCGGTATTAGCACAGATACGCAGTATTTT. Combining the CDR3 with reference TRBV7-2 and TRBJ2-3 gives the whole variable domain GAGVSQSPSNKVTEKGKDVELRCDPISGHTALYWYRQSLGQGLEFLIYFQGNSAPDKSGLPSDRFSAERTGGSVSTLTIQRTQQEDSAVYLCASATGPSGISTDTQYFGPGTRLTVL.